This T cell receptor beta chain was sequenced during a study of identical twins. General study points: Insertions were fewer in abundant cord blood beta clonotypes, whereas memory repertoires showed none of this pattern.

In regard to this clonotype: Antigen: not known.

This CDR3 is built from 16 residues. Germline CDR1 reads SGHTA; CDR2 reads FQGNSA. Trimming left V 2 bases short and J 5 bases short, with 16 bases between. Every one of the donors was a healthy Caucasian. The authors used template switching to add a universal primer site and gave cDNA unique molecular identifiers. Each CDR3 protein is one row after TCRdb ran MiXCR on the 5' RACE reads. The sample contains approximately 690,000 distinct CDR3 sequences, roughly 6% of which appear only once. This clonotype was sampled from a young man in good health. The genes are TRBV7-2 and TRBJ1-5, with D unclear. Sequencing input: naive T cells sorted from blood. The CDR3 nucleotides read TGTGCCAGCAGCTTATGGTACCGGGAGAACCATCAGCCCCAGCATTTT. This encodes CASSLWYRENHQPQHF.